These 31 T cell receptor beta chains came from one sample sequenced in a study of human versus mouse CDR3 diversity and MHC coevolution. Using immunoSEQ multiplex PCR, the repertoire was profiled, and TCRdb retains in-frame clones only, with some absent. The top ten clones hold 1.3% to 1.5% of a sample with some 82,000 clones, roughly 95% of them seen once. Material: naive CD4+ T cells from blood. Subset meaning: CD45RO-negative CD62L-positive naive CD4 T cells. The receptors here all came from a person aged 25 to 69 in good health.

The J gene is TRBJ2-2, the V gene TRBV7-3, with 9 bases identical to TRBD2. The CDR3 extends over 15 amino acids. J was trimmed by 2 bases and V by 4 bases; bases with no gene match: 2. In germline, CDR1 is SGHTA, CDR2 FQGTGA. CDR3 nucleotide sequence: TGTGCCAGCAGCTCTAGCGGGGCTAACACCGGGGAGCTGTTTTTT. Its protein is CASSSSGANTGELFF.

The chain is built from TRBV5-1 and TRBJ2-1, with a tentative D call TRBD1 (5 bases). The germline V gene encodes CDR1 SGHRS and CDR2 YFSETQ. V shed 0 bases and J shed 8 bases, with 15 bases lying between them. The CDR3 has 15 residues. The CDR3: CASSLVLSKGDEQFF. The CDR3 DNA reads TGCGCCAGCAGCTTGGTACTATCCAAAGGGGATGAGCAGTTCTTC.

The chain is built from TRBV2 and TRBJ2-7, with 9 bases matching TRBD1. V lost 6 bases, J lost 0 bases, and 0 bases stayed unmatched. Germline V gene data show CDR1 as SNHLY and CDR2 as FYNNEI. This CDR3 contains 13 residues. The DNA of the CDR3 is TGTGCCAGCAGGACAGGGGGCTCCTACGAGCAGTACTTC. Translated, it gives CASRTGGSYEQYF.

The J gene is TRBJ2-7, the V gene TRBV18; 10 bases map to TRBD1. The germline V gene encodes CDR1 KGHSH and CDR2 LQKENI. CDR3 length equals 16 residues. V lost 2 bases to trimming and J lost 0 bases; unmatched junction nucleotides: 4. The CDR3 DNA reads as TGTGCCAGCTCACCATATAGGACAGGGGGCTCCTACGAGCAGTACTTC. Amino acid sequence: CASSPYRTGGSYEQYF.

CDR3 protein: CASSVRGNEQFF. DNA for the CDR3: TGTGCCAGCAGTGTACGGGGCAATGAGCAGTTCTTC. The chain employs TRBV2 and TRBJ2-1; D is perhaps TRBD2 (5 bases). Germline V CDR1 and CDR2: SNHLY, FYNNEI. V dropped 4 bases and J dropped 6 bases, with 7 bases sitting between them. This CDR3 is 12 amino acids long.

The chain recombines TRBV6-1 with TRBJ2-7; 8 nucleotides agree with TRBD1. V shed 0 bases, J shed 0 bases, and the junction held 4 bases outside the gene matches. This CDR3 comprises 16 residues. Germline CDR1 is MNHNS and CDR2 is SASEGT. The CDR3 bases are TGTGCCAGCAGTGAAGCGCTCGGGACAGGCTCCTACGAGCAGTACTTC. It specifies CASSEALGTGSYEQYF.

The gene calls are TRBV7-6 and TRBJ1-1; possible D gene TRBD1, 6 bases. Trimming removed 5 bases at V and 9 bases at J, with 13 bases between. Germline V lookup: CDR1 SGHVS, CDR2 FNYEAQ. The CDR3 contains 12 residues. The DNA of the CDR3 is TGTGCCAGCAGCCAGGGGAGGGGGAAAGCTTTCTTT. This translates into CASSQGRGKAFF.

The rearrangement uses TRBV28 and TRBJ2-5; TRBD2 matches at 10 bases. The V gene's germline CDR1 is MDHEN and CDR2 SYDVKM. The CDR3 consists of 17 residues. Trimming cost V 6 bases and J 5 bases; bases outside gene matches: 15. The CDR3 here is CASSTGGSGRGWETQYF. CDR3 nucleotide sequence: TGTGCCAGCAGCACGGGGGGGAGCGGGAGGGGATGGGAGACCCAGTACTTC.

In this sample, this clone turned up once. The chain uses TRBV7-3 and TRBJ1-1; TRBD1 might be the D (6 bases). The V end was cut by 6 bases, the J end by 1 base, with 15 bases between. Germline V gives CDR1 SGHTA, CDR2 FQGTGA. This CDR3 has 15 amino acids. CDR3 protein: CASSKTGQPNTEAFF. The CDR3 DNA reads as TGTGCCAGCAGTAAGACCGGACAGCCGAACACTGAAGCTTTCTTT.

The chain employs TRBV6-5 and TRBJ2-6; D perhaps matches TRBD1 (6 bases). From germline, CDR1 is MNHEY and CDR2 SVGAGI. The CDR3 is made up of 15 amino acids. V was shortened by 8 bases and J by 0 bases, with 11 bases between the two germline ends. CDR3 sequence reads: CASVSRGSGANVLTF. In DNA form, the CDR3 reads TGTGCCAGCGTTAGCAGGGGCTCTGGGGCCAACGTCCTGACTTTC.

This clone was detected only once. The J gene is TRBJ1-1, the V gene TRBV5-1; 9 bases are a match to TRBD1. Germline V gives CDR1 SGHRS, CDR2 YFSETQ. J lost 0 bases, V lost 4 bases, and 4 bases had no gene match. The CDR3 length is 15 residues. CDR3 loop: CASSRDRALNTEAFF. The CDR3 DNA is TGCGCCAGCAGCCGGGACAGGGCTTTGAACACTGAAGCTTTCTTT.

The gene calls are TRBV2 and TRBJ2-7, with TRBD1 identical over 9 bases. From germline, CDR1 is SNHLY and CDR2 FYNNEI. The CDR3 is 13 residues long. The J segment lost 7 bases and the V segment lost 1 base, leaving 2 bases of the junction unmatched. CDR3 amino acids: CASSEGTGVEQYF. CDR3 DNA sequence: TGTGCCAGCAGTGAAGGGACAGGGGTAGAGCAGTACTTC. Full variable domain (remainder filled in from reference TRBV2 and TRBJ2-7): EPEVTQTPSHQVTQMGQEVILRCVPISNHLYFYWYRQILGQKVEFLVSFYNNEISEKSEIFDDQFSVERPDGSNFTLKIRSTKLEDSAMYFCASSEGTGVEQYFGPGTRLTVT.

The chain carries TRBV7-6 and TRBJ1-1, with 7 bases that match TRBD1. Trimming cost V 4 bases and J 6 bases; bases outside gene matches: 5. CDR3 length: 13 amino acids. Germline loops: CDR1 SGHVS, CDR2 FNYEAQ. The CDR3 DNA reads as TGTGCCAGCAGCTCTTACGGACAGGCTGAAGCTTTCTTT. This gives the protein CASSSYGQAEAFF.

Only one count was recorded for this clone. V usage is TRBV28 and J usage is TRBJ2-5, with D maybe TRBD2 (5 bases). Germline loops: CDR1 MDHEN, CDR2 SYDVKM. Trimming stripped 5 bases from V and 1 base from J, with 14 bases between. The CDR3 spans 15 residues. The CDR3 sequence: CASSTLGGSQETQYF. Written as DNA, the CDR3 is TGTGCCAGCAGTACCCTAGGAGGCAGCCAAGAGACCCAGTACTTC.

V gene TRBV5-1 combines with J gene TRBJ2-1; 9 nucleotides agree with TRBD1. Germline V gene lookup returns CDR1 SGHRS and CDR2 YFSETQ. Trimming cost V 3 bases and J 1 base; bases outside gene matches: 2. CDR3 length: 15 residues. CDR3 protein: CASSSGTGSYNEQFF. The CDR3 coding sequence is TGCGCCAGCAGCTCCGGGACAGGGTCCTACAATGAGCAGTTCTTC.

The CDR3 DNA reads TGTGCCAGCAGCTCTTTCAGGGACTGGAGCTCCTACGAGCAGTACTTC. This encodes CASSSFRDWSSYEQYF. The chain recombines TRBV7-8 with TRBJ2-7; possibly TRBD2 for D (6 bases). Trimming took off 4 bases at V and 0 bases at J, with 16 bases between the two ends. The CDR3 totals 16 residues. Germline CDR1 and CDR2: SGHVS and FQNEAQ.

J is TRBJ1-5 and V is TRBV10-3, with 7 bases identical to TRBD1. Germline lookup yields CDR1 ENHRY and CDR2 SYGVKD. The V gene end was trimmed by 4 bases and the J gene end by 5 bases; junction bases not matched to a gene: 2. The CDR3 runs to 13 residues. The CDR3 DNA follows: TGTGCCATCAGTGCCCAGGGGGATCAGCCCCAGCATTTT. Residues: CAISAQGDQPQHF.

The rearrangement joins TRBV6-6 to TRBJ1-1; tentatively, D is TRBD1 (5 bases). There are 13 residues in the CDR3. V was shortened by 6 bases and J by 3 bases, with 11 bases between the two germline ends. Germline CDR1 MNHNY, CDR2 SVGAGI (reference sequence). The CDR3 region is CASRNSRDTEAFF. Here the CDR3 DNA reads TGTGCCAGCAGAAACAGCAGGGACACTGAAGCTTTCTTT.

This rearrangement joins TRBV27 to TRBJ2-7; tentatively, D is TRBD1 (5 bases). The CDR3 covers 14 residues. Trimming left V 4 bases short and J 4 bases short, with 14 bases between. Germline lookup yields CDR1 MNHEY and CDR2 SMNVEV (reference sequence). DNA for the CDR3: TGTGCCAGCAGTTGGGCAGGGAAATGGTACGAGCAGTACTTC. Its translation: CASSWAGKWYEQYF.

The V gene is TRBV5-4, the J gene TRBJ2-2; 7 bases match TRBD2. Germline V gene lookup returns CDR1 SGHNT and CDR2 YYREEE (reference sequence). The CDR3 runs to 16 residues. Trimming at V came to 1 base and at J to 3 bases, leaving 6 bases not matched to a gene. This CDR3 is CASSLWVAGDTGELFF. The CDR3 coding sequence is TGTGCCAGCAGCTTGTGGGTAGCGGGCGACACCGGGGAGCTGTTTTTT.

The table lists this clone with a count of one. This chain uses TRBV4-2 with TRBJ2-1; the D gene is possibly TRBD2 (6 bases). V lost 1 base and J 2 bases, leaving 21 bases between the germline ends. CDR3 length equals 19 residues. Germline values: CDR1 LGHNA, CDR2 YNFKEQ. This CDR3 is CASSQAAPGGVGAYNEQFF. The DNA for the CDR3 is TGTGCCAGCAGCCAAGCAGCTCCCGGGGGAGTGGGTGCCTACAATGAGCAGTTCTTC.

The gene calls are TRBV7-2 and TRBJ2-7; 7 nucleotides match TRBD1. Germline CDR1 SGHTA, CDR2 FQGNSA. V trimming: 6 bases; J trimming: 4 bases; junction bases outside the gene matches: 3. This CDR3 contains 12 residues. The CDR3 protein is CASRGTAYEQYF. The CDR3 nucleotides read TGTGCCAGCAGGGGGACAGCATACGAGCAGTACTTC. Looking up the rest from reference TRBV7-2 and TRBJ2-7 gives the full variable domain: GAGVSQSPSNKVTEKGKDVELRCDPISGHTALYWYRQSLGQGLEFLIYFQGNSAPDKSGLPSDRFSAERTGGSVSTLTIQRTQQEDSAVYLCASRGTAYEQYFGPGTRLTVT.

CDR3: CASSATGTTEAFF. DNA of the CDR3: TGTGCCAGCAGTGCGACAGGGACCACTGAAGCTTTCTTT. J is TRBJ1-1 and V is TRBV25-1; the match to TRBD1 covers 7 bases. In germline, CDR1 is MGHDK, CDR2 SYGVNS. The CDR3 runs 13 residues. V was clipped by 4 bases and J by 4 bases; unmatched bases: 3.

The V and J genes are TRBV18 and TRBJ2-7; 8 nucleotides align to TRBD2. The CDR3 is 18 amino acids. CDR1 and CDR2 (germline): KGHSH, LQKENI. The V and J ends lost 3 bases and 6 bases, in that order; junction bases with no gene match: 19. The CDR3 protein is CASSPPTSRAGLALEQYF. The CDR3 coding sequence is TGTGCCAGCTCACCCCCCACCTCAAGGGCCGGACTAGCCCTCGAGCAGTACTTC.

This CDR3 reads CASSLSSSGRGHNEQFF. The CDR3 nucleotides read TGTGCCAGCAGCTTAAGTAGTAGCGGGAGAGGCCACAATGAGCAGTTCTTC. The chain combines TRBV7-3 with TRBJ2-1; 9 nucleotides line up with TRBD2. V lost 1 base and J lost 5; bases outside the gene matches: 9. The CDR3 covers 17 residues. CDR1 SGHTA and CDR2 FQGTGA come from the germline V gene. Variable domain in full (rest from reference TRBV7-3 and TRBJ2-1): GAGVSQTPSNKVTEKGKYVELRCDPISGHTALYWYRQSLGQGPEFLIYFQGTGAADDSGLPNDRFFAVRPEGSVSTLKIQRTERGDSAVYLCASSLSSSGRGHNEQFFGPGTRLTVL.

This sequence joins TRBV7-3 and TRBJ2-2, with TRBD2 matching over 12 bases. This CDR3 is built from 15 residues. The germline V gene encodes CDR1 SGHTA and CDR2 FQGTGA. V trimming: 4 bases; J trimming: 5 bases; junction bases outside the gene matches: 2. CDR3 in amino acids: CASSSTSGSTGELFF. CDR3 coding DNA: TGTGCCAGCAGCTCGACTAGCGGGAGTACCGGGGAGCTGTTTTTT. The variable domain in full, completed from reference TRBV7-3 and TRBJ2-2, reads GAGVSQTPSNKVTEKGKYVELRCDPISGHTALYWYRQSLGQGPEFLIYFQGTGAADDSGLPNDRFFAVRPEGSVSTLKIQRTERGDSAVYLCASSSTSGSTGELFFGEGSRLTVL.

The V gene is TRBV5-4, the J gene TRBJ2-7; D may be TRBD2 (6 bases). This CDR3 spans 13 amino acids. V lost 4 bases to trimming and J lost 6 bases, with 14 bases between them. The germline CDR1 and CDR2 sequences are SGHNT and YYREEE (reference sequence). CDR3 DNA sequence: TGTGCCAGCAGCCCGAGCGGGTGGAGCGAGCAGTACTTC. Translated, it gives CASSPSGWSEQYF.

This clone was seen a single time. The chain links TRBV18 to TRBJ1-5; D is unclear. This CDR3 contains 13 residues. The V end lost 4 bases, the J end lost 6 bases, and 10 bases lay between the germline ends. Germline V lookup: CDR1 KGHSH, CDR2 LQKENI. The CDR3 spells CASSLTGAQPQHF. Written as DNA, the CDR3 is TGTGCCAGCTCACTGACCGGAGCTCAGCCCCAGCATTTT.

This clone was detected only once. The chain couples TRBV6-1 to TRBJ2-3; 9 nucleotides align to TRBD2. CDR3 length: 16 amino acids. V lost 4 bases and J lost 2; bases outside the gene matches: 7. From germline, CDR1 is MNHNS and CDR2 SASEGT. CDR3 in amino acids: CASSASGGGATDTQYF. The CDR3 nucleotides are TGTGCCAGCAGTGCCTCTGGCGGGGGGGCCACAGATACGCAGTATTTT.

This chain joins TRBV6-5 and TRBJ1-2; maybe TRBD1 (6 bases). CDR1 and CDR2 (germline): MNHEY, SVGAGI. This CDR3 is 12 amino acids long. Between the trimmed V and J ends, which lost 5 bases and 2 bases, there was a span of 6 bases. CDR3 nucleotide sequence: TGTGCCAGCAGTGGACAGAACTATGGCTACACCTTC. As protein: CASSGQNYGYTF.

This chain connects TRBV27 to TRBJ2-1; weak D call: TRBD1 (6 bases). V lost 9 bases, J lost 6 bases, and 12 bases lay in between. Germline lookup yields CDR1 MNHEY and CDR2 SMNVEV (reference sequence). This CDR3 has 12 residues. The CDR3 spells CASKQGANEQFF. CDR3 nucleotide sequence: TGTGCCAGTAAACAGGGAGCCAATGAGCAGTTCTTC.